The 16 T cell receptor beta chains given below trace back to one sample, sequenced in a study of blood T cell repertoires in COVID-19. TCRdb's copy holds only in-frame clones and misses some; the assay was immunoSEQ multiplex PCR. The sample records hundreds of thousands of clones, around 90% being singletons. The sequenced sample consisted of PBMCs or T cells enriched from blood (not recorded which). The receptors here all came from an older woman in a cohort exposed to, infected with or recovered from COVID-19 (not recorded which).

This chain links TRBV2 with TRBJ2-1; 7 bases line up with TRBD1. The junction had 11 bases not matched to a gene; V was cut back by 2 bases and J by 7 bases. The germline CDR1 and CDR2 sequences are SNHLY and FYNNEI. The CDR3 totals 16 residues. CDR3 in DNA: TGTGCCAGCAGTGAACGGCAGGGGGTTAGGTGGAATGAGCAGTTCTTC. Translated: CASSERQGVRWNEQFF.

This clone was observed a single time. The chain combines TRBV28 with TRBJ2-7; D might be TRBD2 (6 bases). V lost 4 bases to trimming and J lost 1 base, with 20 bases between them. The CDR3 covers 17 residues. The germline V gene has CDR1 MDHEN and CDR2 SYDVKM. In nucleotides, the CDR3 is TGTGCCAGCAGTTCCACCCTTGGCGGAGGGAGTTCCTACGAGCAGTACTTC. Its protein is CASSSTLGGGSSYEQYF.

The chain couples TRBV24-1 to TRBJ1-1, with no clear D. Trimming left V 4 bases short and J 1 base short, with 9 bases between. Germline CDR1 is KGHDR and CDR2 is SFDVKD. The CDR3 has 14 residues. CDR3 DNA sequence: TGTGCCACCAGTGACCGCAGAAAGAACACTGAAGCTTTCTTT. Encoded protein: CATSDRRKNTEAFF.

CDR3 in amino acids: CASGVMNTGELFF. For the CDR3, the DNA is TGTGCTAGTGGTGTCATGAACACCGGGGAGCTGTTTTTT. The rearrangement uses TRBV12-5 and TRBJ2-2; the D is unclear. Trimming took 5 bases from V and 1 from J, leaving 5 bases between them. Germline assignment: CDR1 LGHNT and CDR2 FRNRAP. The CDR3 consists of 13 residues.

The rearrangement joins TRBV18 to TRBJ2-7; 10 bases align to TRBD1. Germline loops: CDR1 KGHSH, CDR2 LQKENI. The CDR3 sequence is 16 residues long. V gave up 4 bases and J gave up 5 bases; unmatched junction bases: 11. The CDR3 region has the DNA TGTGCCAGCTCACTCCGCCGGGACAGGGGTTCCCACGAGCAGTACTTC. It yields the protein CASSLRRDRGSHEQYF.

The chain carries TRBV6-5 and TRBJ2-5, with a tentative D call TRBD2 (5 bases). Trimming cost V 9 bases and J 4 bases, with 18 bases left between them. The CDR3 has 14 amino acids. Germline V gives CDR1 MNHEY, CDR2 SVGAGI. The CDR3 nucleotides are TGTGCCAGTTTTCCTCGGCGGGCGGGAGAGACCCAGTACTTC. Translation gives CASFPRRAGETQYF.

The CDR3 DNA is TGTGCCAGCAGCCCCCAGGGACAGTTCCAAGAGACCCAGTACTTC. Encoded protein: CASSPQGQFQETQYF. J is TRBJ2-5 and V is TRBV11-2; 7 nucleotides align to TRBD1. Germline V CDR1 and CDR2: SGHAT, FQNNGV. V lost 5 bases and J lost 1; bases outside the gene matches: 7. The CDR3 runs to 15 residues.

The CDR3 nucleotides read TGTGCCTGGGAGTCGGGAGGGAACTATGGCTACACCTTC. This codes for CAWESGGNYGYTF. The rearrangement joins TRBV30 to TRBJ1-2; D is uncertain. Per germline, CDR1 GTSNPN and CDR2 SVGIG (reference sequence). The V gene lost 5 bases and the J gene lost 2 bases, with 12 bases spanning the gap. The CDR3 runs 13 residues.

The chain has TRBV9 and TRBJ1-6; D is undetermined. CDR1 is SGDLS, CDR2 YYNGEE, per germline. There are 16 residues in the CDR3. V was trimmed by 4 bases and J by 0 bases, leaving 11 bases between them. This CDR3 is CASSPRTDSYNSPLHF. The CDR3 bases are TGTGCCAGCAGCCCACGGACTGACTCCTATAATTCACCCCTCCACTTT.

The CDR3 nucleotides read TGCAGCGTCGGGACAGGGGACACTGAAGCTTTCTTT. This gives the protein CSVGTGDTEAFF. The chain couples TRBV29-1 to TRBJ1-1; TRBD1 agrees at 10 bases. V shed 6 bases, J shed 3 bases, and the junction held 1 base outside the gene matches. CDR1 and CDR2 from the germline V gene are SQVTM and ANQGSEA. The CDR3 covers 12 residues.

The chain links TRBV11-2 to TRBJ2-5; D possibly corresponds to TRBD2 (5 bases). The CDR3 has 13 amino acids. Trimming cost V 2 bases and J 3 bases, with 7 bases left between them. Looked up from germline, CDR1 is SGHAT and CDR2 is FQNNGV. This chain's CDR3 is CASSLWGEETQYF. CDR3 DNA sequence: TGTGCCAGCAGCTTATGGGGAGAAGAGACCCAGTACTTC.

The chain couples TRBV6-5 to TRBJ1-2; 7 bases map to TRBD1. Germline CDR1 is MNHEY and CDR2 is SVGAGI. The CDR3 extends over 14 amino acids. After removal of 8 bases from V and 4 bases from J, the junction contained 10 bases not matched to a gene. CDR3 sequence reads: CASQPRGSGYGYTF. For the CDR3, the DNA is TGTGCCAGCCAACCCAGGGGGTCCGGCTATGGCTACACCTTC.

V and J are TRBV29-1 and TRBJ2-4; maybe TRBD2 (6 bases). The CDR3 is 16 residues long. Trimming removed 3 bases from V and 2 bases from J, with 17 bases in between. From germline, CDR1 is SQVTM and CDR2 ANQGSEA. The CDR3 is CSVDLGAAGTKNIQYF. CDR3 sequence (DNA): TGCAGCGTTGATCTAGGGGCGGCGGGAACCAAAAACATTCAGTACTTC.

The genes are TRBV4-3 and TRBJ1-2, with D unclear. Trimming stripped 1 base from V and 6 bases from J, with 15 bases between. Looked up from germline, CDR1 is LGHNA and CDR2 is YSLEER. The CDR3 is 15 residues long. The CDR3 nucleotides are TGCGCCAGCAGCCAAGGTGCCAGCAGGTTGGATGGCTACACCTTC. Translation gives CASSQGASRLDGYTF.

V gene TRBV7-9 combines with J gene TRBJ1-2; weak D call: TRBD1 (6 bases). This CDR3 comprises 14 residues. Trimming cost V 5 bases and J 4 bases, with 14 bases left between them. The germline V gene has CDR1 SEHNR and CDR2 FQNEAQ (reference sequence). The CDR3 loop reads CASSTMTGRYGYTF. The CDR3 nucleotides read TGTGCCAGCAGCACAATGACAGGCCGCTATGGCTACACCTTC.

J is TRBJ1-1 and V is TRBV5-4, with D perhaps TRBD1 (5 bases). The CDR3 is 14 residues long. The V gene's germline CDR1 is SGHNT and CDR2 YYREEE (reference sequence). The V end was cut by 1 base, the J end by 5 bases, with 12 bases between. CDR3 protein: CASSLFMGRTEAFF. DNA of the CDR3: TGTGCCAGCAGCTTGTTCATGGGGCGAACTGAAGCTTTCTTT.